The entry below describes one T cell receptor (beta chain). Its target is unknown. These data come from a study of T cell responses to AZD1222 COVID-19 vaccine. V shed 5 bases, J shed 0 bases, and the junction held 13 bases outside the gene matches. This CDR3 region has 19 residues. The germline gives CDR1 LNHDA, CDR2 SQIVND (reference sequence). TCRdb keeps only in-frame clones here, not all; method: immunoSEQ multiplex PCR. The sample has roughly 58,000 clones; approximately 85% are singletons. Broader study findings: Donors in the cohort were predominantly white British and more often female, and clonal diversity was possibly underestimated. Receipt of two AZD1222 doses was followed by a rise in Spike-specific TCR breadth and depth.

This material consisted of peripheral blood, taken on day 0 of MenACWY control vaccination. The origin of this receptor is an adult in good health. The V call is TRBV19, the J call TRBJ2-1, with TRBD2 identical over 10 bases. CDR3 in DNA: TGTGCCAGTAGTGGCCTCGGACTAGCGGAAGTAAGCTCCTACAATGAGCAGTTCTTC. Translated, it gives CASSGLGLAEVSSYNEQFF. Full variable domain (rest looked up from reference TRBV19 and TRBJ2-1): DGGITQSPKYLFRKEGQNVTLSCEQNLNHDAMYWYRQDPGQGLRLIYYSQIVNDFQKGDIAEGYSVSREKKESFPLTVTSAQKNPTAFYLCASSGLGLAEVSSYNEQFFGPGTRLTVL.